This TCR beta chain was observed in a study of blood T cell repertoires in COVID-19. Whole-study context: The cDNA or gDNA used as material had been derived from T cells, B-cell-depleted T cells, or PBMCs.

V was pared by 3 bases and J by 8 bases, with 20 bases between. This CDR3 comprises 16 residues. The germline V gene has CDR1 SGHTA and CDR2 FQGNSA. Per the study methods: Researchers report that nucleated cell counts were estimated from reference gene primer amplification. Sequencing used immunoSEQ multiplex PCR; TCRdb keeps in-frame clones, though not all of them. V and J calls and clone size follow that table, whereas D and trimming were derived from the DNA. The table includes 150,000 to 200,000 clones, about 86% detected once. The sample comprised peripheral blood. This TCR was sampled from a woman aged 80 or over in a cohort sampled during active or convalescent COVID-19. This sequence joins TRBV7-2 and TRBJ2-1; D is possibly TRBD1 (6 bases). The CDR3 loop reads CASSFGRGVVPHEQFF. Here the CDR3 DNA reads TGTGCCAGCAGCTTCGGCAGGGGAGTGGTGCCTCATGAGCAGTTCTTC.